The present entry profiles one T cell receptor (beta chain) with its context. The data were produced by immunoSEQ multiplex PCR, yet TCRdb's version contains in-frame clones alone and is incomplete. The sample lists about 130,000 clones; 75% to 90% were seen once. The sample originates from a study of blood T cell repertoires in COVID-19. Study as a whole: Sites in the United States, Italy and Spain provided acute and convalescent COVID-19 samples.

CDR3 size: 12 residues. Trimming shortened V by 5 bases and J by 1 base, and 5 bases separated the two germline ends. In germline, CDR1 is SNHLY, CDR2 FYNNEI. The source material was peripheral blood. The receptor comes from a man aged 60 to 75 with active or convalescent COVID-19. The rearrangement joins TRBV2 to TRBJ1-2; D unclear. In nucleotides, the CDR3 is TGTGCCAGCAGTCAGATTAACTATGGCTACACCTTC. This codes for CASSQINYGYTF.